A selection of T cell receptor beta chains follows, all from one sample in a study of blood T cells in healthy people across ages. TCRdb re-analysed the 5' RACE reads in MiXCR, keeping a single row per CDR3 protein. The data contain 700,000 or so distinct CDR3 sequences, 22% of them seen just once; the ten biggest clones take up approximately 20%. The sample taken for sequencing was blood. The receptors derive from a man between 65 and 79 years old in good health. The CDR3 runs from the conserved cysteine through the conserved F or W. The D gene is left open where the match is weak. Expanded clones are given a class, and other clones once, few, many or no size at all.

J: TRBJ1-2; D: NA; size: many; V: TRBV7-9; DNA: TGTGCCAGCAGTTTGGGTGCCTATGGCTACACCTTC; CDR3: CASSLGAYGYTF
J: TRBJ2-3; D: TRBD1; size: NA; V: TRBV29-1; DNA: TGCAGCGTTGTACAGGGGATGGATACGCAGTATTTT; CDR3: CSVVQGMDTQYF
J: TRBJ2-1; D: TRBD1; size: few; V: TRBV24-1; DNA: TGTGCCACCAGTGATTCCAGCCTTAAATTGGGACAGGGGTTACGGCGAAGTGAGCAGTTCTTC; CDR3: CATSDSSLKLGQGLRRSEQFF
J: TRBJ2-2; D: NA; size: NA; V: TRBV5-1; DNA: TGCGCCAGCAGCTTGACCGGGACGGGCACCGGGGAGCTGTTTTTT; CDR3: CASSLTGTGTGELFF
J: TRBJ1-4; D: NA; size: NA; V: TRBV6-6; DNA: TGTGCCAGCAGTTTCCCGTTCCCAACTAATGAAAAACTGTTTTTT; CDR3: CASSFPFPTNEKLFF
J: TRBJ1-4; D: NA; size: few; V: TRBV6-5; DNA: TGTGCCAGCAGTTACTGGGGACTTAATGAAAAACTGTTTTTT; CDR3: CASSYWGLNEKLFF
J: TRBJ1-4; D: NA; size: NA; V: TRBV29-1; DNA: TGCAGCGGCGAGGACAGTAGTGAAAAACTGTTTTTT; CDR3: CSGEDSSEKLFF
J: TRBJ1-3; D: NA; size: NA; V: TRBV6-1; DNA: TGTGCCAGCAGTGAATCCGACGAGGACACCATATATTTT; CDR3: CASSESDEDTIYF
J: TRBJ2-2; D: NA; size: NA; V: TRBV10-3; DNA: TGTGCCAATGCGCCCGGGAGCGGGGAGCTGTTTTTT; CDR3: CANAPGSGELFF
J: TRBJ2-7; D: NA; size: many; V: TRBV20-1; DNA: TGCAGTGCTAGAGGCAACTACGAGCAGTACTTC; CDR3: CSARGNYEQYF
J: TRBJ2-1; D: NA; size: NA; V: TRBV18; DNA: TGTGCCAGCTCACCATTCTTAGAATACAATGAGCAGTTCTTC; CDR3: CASSPFLEYNEQFF
J: TRBJ1-5; D: TRBD1; size: NA; V: TRBV7-2; DNA: TGTGCCAGCAGCCTATTGGGACAGTATAGCAATCAGCCCCAGCATTTT; CDR3: CASSLLGQYSNQPQHF
J: TRBJ1-2; D: NA; size: NA; V: TRBV6-5; DNA: TGTGCCAGCATCAGAGGCGTCAACTATGGCTACACCTTC; CDR3: CASIRGVNYGYTF
J: TRBJ1-5; D: NA; size: NA; V: TRBV7-9; DNA: TGTGCCAGCAGCTCGAGGGGTGGCAATCAGCCCCAGCATTTT; CDR3: CASSSRGGNQPQHF
J: TRBJ1-1; D: TRBD1; size: few; V: TRBV15; DNA: TGTGCCACCAGCAGCCCCAGACAGGGTGAGGTCACTGAAGCTTTCTTT; CDR3: CATSSPRQGEVTEAFF
J: TRBJ1-1; D: TRBD1; size: NA; V: TRBV6-6; DNA: TGTGCTAGCAGTTCTAACGACAGGGCAACGGGTGAAGCTTTCTTT; CDR3: CASSSNDRATGEAFF
J: TRBJ2-7; D: NA; size: NA; V: TRBV7-2; DNA: TGTGCCAGCAGTTTACCCAGGGGTGTACCCTACGAGCAGTACTTC; CDR3: CASSLPRGVPYEQYF
J: TRBJ2-7; D: TRBD1; size: NA; V: TRBV5-1; DNA: TGCGCCAGCAGCTTTGACGCCGGGACAGGGCGCGAGCAGTACTTC; CDR3: CASSFDAGTGREQYF
J: TRBJ2-1; D: NA; size: few; V: TRBV7-2; DNA: TGTGCCAGCAGCTTAGAGTCTGCCGTCTCCTACAATGAGCAGTTCTTC; CDR3: CASSLESAVSYNEQFF
J: TRBJ2-6; D: NA; size: NA; V: TRBV5-1; DNA: TGCGCCAGCAGCTTAGGCGGGAAGTCTGGGGCCAACGTCCTGACTTTC; CDR3: CASSLGGKSGANVLTF
J: TRBJ1-6; D: NA; size: few; V: TRBV7-2; DNA: TGTGCCAGCAGCTTAGGAGGTGAATATAATTCACCCCTCCACTTT; CDR3: CASSLGGEYNSPLHF
J: TRBJ1-1; D: NA; size: few; V: TRBV2; DNA: TGTGCCAGCAGTGAAACAAACACTGAAGCTTTCTTT; CDR3: CASSETNTEAFF
J: TRBJ2-4; D: TRBD2; size: NA; V: TRBV12-3/TRBV12-4; DNA: TGTGCCAGCAGTCCGGGACTATCCTTCCGGGCCAAAAACATTCAGTACTTC; CDR3: CASSPGLSFRAKNIQYF
J: TRBJ1-2; D: TRBD1; size: NA; V: TRBV7-2; DNA: TGTGCCAGCAGGGACACCGGACAGGGGTCGGGCTACACCTTC; CDR3: CASRDTGQGSGYTF
J: TRBJ2-7; D: TRBD2; size: NA; V: TRBV5-1; DNA: TGCGCCAGTTGCTCTAGCGGGGGGCGATCCTACGAGCAGTACTTC; CDR3: CASCSSGGRSYEQYF
J: TRBJ2-5; D: TRBD1; size: NA; V: TRBV5-4; DNA: TGTGCCAGCAGCAACCGGGACAGGGATGAGACCCAGTACTTC; CDR3: CASSNRDRDETQYF
J: TRBJ2-4; D: TRBD2; size: NA; V: TRBV27; DNA: TGTGCCAGCAGTAAAACATTAGCGGGAGGGCCGAATCACTACAAAAACATTCAGTACTTC; CDR3: CASSKTLAGGPNHYKNIQYF
J: TRBJ2-5; D: TRBD1; size: NA; V: TRBV6-2/TRBV6-3; DNA: TGTGCCAGCAGTCTAACGGACAGGGGAGGAGAGACCCAGTACTTC; CDR3: CASSLTDRGGETQYF
J: TRBJ1-1; D: TRBD1; size: NA; V: TRBV9; DNA: TGTGCCAGCAGCGGCGGACAGGGAGGGGTCACTGAAGCTTTCTTT; CDR3: CASSGGQGGVTEAFF
J: TRBJ2-4; D: TRBD1; size: NA; V: TRBV5-1; DNA: TGCGTCAGCAGCCTGGACAGGACCGGGGACATTCAGTACTTC; CDR3: CVSSLDRTGDIQYF
J: TRBJ2-2; D: TRBD1; size: NA; V: TRBV24-1; DNA: TGTGCCACCAGTGACCCGACAGGGCGGACCGGGGAGCTGTTTTTT; CDR3: CATSDPTGRTGELFF
J: TRBJ2-5; D: NA; size: few; V: TRBV10-3; DNA: TGTGCCATCAGTGCTGAGGTAGACGAGACCCAGTACTTC; CDR3: CAISAEVDETQYF
J: TRBJ1-2; D: NA; size: few; V: TRBV11-2; DNA: TGTGCCACCGAAACAGGGTTCTATGGCTACACCTTC; CDR3: CATETGFYGYTF
J: TRBJ1-2; D: TRBD1; size: NA; V: TRBV20-1; DNA: TGCAGTGCTACCGGACAGGGCTATGGCTACACCTTC; CDR3: CSATGQGYGYTF
J: TRBJ1-1; D: TRBD1; size: NA; V: TRBV29-1; DNA: TGCAGCGTTGAAAATCGGTCCGGACAGGGTGGGACTGAAGCTTTCTTT; CDR3: CSVENRSGQGGTEAFF
J: TRBJ1-5; D: NA; size: many; V: TRBV7-6; DNA: TGTGCCAGCAGCTTACAAAAGAGTCAGCCCCAGCATTTT; CDR3: CASSLQKSQPQHF
J: TRBJ2-2; D: NA; size: NA; V: TRBV5-6; DNA: TGTGCCAGCAGCTTTGACGGACTACTTCTCACCGGGGAGCTGTTTTTT; CDR3: CASSFDGLLLTGELFF
J: TRBJ1-4; D: NA; size: NA; V: TRBV25-1; DNA: TGTGCCAGCAGTGAATTGAGGGGTAGCGATGAAAAACTGTTTTTT; CDR3: CASSELRGSDEKLFF
J: TRBJ2-3; D: NA; size: few; V: TRBV5-1; DNA: TGCGCCAGCAGCCCCAGCGTATCTAGCACAGATACGCAGTATTTT; CDR3: CASSPSVSSTDTQYF
J: TRBJ2-1; D: NA; size: few; V: TRBV9; DNA: TGTGCCAGCAGCGTAGCGACGGAGGGAATAAATGAGCAGTTCTTC; CDR3: CASSVATEGINEQFF
J: TRBJ2-7; D: NA; size: NA; V: TRBV7-9; DNA: TGTGCCAGCAGTCACAGGGTCCACGAGCAGTACTTC; CDR3: CASSHRVHEQYF
J: TRBJ2-3; D: TRBD2; size: NA; V: TRBV19; DNA: TGTGCCAGTAGTATAGGCGGGACTAGCGGAATCCAGTACTTT; CDR3: CASSIGGTSGIQYF
J: TRBJ2-1; D: TRBD1; size: NA; V: TRBV6-1; DNA: TGTGCCTGCGGACAGGCAGAAAACTACAATGAGCAGTTCTTC; CDR3: CACGQAENYNEQFF
J: TRBJ2-5; D: TRBD1; size: once; V: TRBV5-6; DNA: TGTGCCAGCAGCTTTCGCCTCAGGGGACAGGGGGAGACCCAGTACTTC; CDR3: CASSFRLRGQGETQYF
J: TRBJ2-4; D: NA; size: NA; V: TRBV10-3; DNA: TGTGCCATCAGTGAGCAGGACGCCTTTGGCATTCAGTACTTC; CDR3: CAISEQDAFGIQYF
J: TRBJ1-2; D: NA; size: NA; V: TRBV12-3/TRBV12-4; DNA: TGTGCCAGCACCTTAGACGGTTCCAGGCGCTACACCTTC; CDR3: CASTLDGSRRYTF
J: TRBJ2-1; D: TRBD2; size: many; V: TRBV12-3/TRBV12-4; DNA: TGTGCCAGCAGCTGGACTAGGGATGAGCAGTTCTTC; CDR3: CASSWTRDEQFF
J: TRBJ1-1; D: TRBD1; size: many; V: TRBV12-3/TRBV12-4; DNA: TGTGCCAGCAGCCTCGGACAGGCCTCCTCTGAAGCTTTCTTT; CDR3: CASSLGQASSEAFF